The 2 T cell receptor beta chains in this list originate from one sample, sequenced in a study of control samples from healthy donors and cancer patients. The table came from immunoSEQ multiplex PCR; TCRdb's copy has only in-frame clones and leaves some out. The data hold fewer than 500,000 clones, with about nine tenths observed a single time. Sequenced: PBMCs. These receptors all come from a man in his forties or fifties with head and neck cancer.

The chain employs TRBV7-8 and TRBJ1-2, with 7 bases identical to TRBD1. This CDR3 is 14 amino acids long. The germline gives CDR1 SGHVS, CDR2 FQNEAQ. V was pared by 5 bases and J by 5 bases, with 8 bases of the junction left unmatched. The CDR3 loop is CASSRQGEGYGYTF. The CDR3 DNA reads TGTGCCAGCAGCCGACAGGGTGAGGGTTATGGCTACACCTTC.

For the CDR3, the DNA is TGTGCCAGCAGTTCCCCGACCCCCGGGACGGACGAGCAGTACTTC. Its protein is CASSSPTPGTDEQYF. This rearrangement joins TRBV28 to TRBJ2-7, with D perhaps being TRBD1 or TRBD2 (5 bases each). V lost 4 bases and J 5 bases, leaving 18 bases between the germline ends. In germline, CDR1 is MDHEN, CDR2 SYDVKM. This CDR3 spans 15 amino acids.